The 31 T cell receptor beta chains given below trace back to one sample, sequenced in a study of T cells after yellow fever vaccination. TCRdb independently ran MiXCR on the 5' RACE reads; one entry per CDR3 protein. The data hold fewer than 350,000 distinct CDR3 sequences, with about 4.5% observed a single time. The specimen was PBMCs, collected 15 days after the yellow fever booster vaccination. The source of these receptors is a man in his late teens or twenties who received the YFV17D yellow fever vaccine.

Only a few counts were recorded for this clonotype. CDR3 nucleotide sequence: TGTGCCTGGATGTTGGGTTCGACAGGGAACGATGGCTACACCTTC. Its protein product is CAWMLGSTGNDGYTF. The V and J genes are TRBV30 and TRBJ1-2, with 7 bases identical to TRBD1. Germline trimming cut 4 bases from V and 6 bases from J; bases unmatched to any gene: 14. The CDR3 consists of 15 residues. Germline CDR1 is GTSNPN and CDR2 is SVGIG (reference sequence).

V and J are TRBV15 and TRBJ2-3; D gene ambiguous. The CDR3 has 14 amino acids. Germline V lookup: CDR1 LNHNV, CDR2 YYDKDF (reference sequence). The V and J ends lost 1 base and 0 bases respectively, with 5 bases between them. CDR3 region: CATSRVPSTDTQYF. For the CDR3, the DNA is TGTGCCACCAGCAGAGTCCCTAGCACAGATACGCAGTATTTT.

This clonotype was detected only a few times. The rearrangement joins TRBV9 to TRBJ2-2; D remains unclear. The V and J ends lost 0 bases and 3 bases respectively, with 6 bases between them. Germline CDR1 is SGDLS and CDR2 is YYNGEE. The CDR3 consists of 14 residues. The chain's CDR3 is CASSVGGYTGELFF. The CDR3 coding sequence is TGTGCCAGCAGCGTAGGGGGATACACCGGGGAGCTGTTTTTT.

This clonotype was detected many times. The V and J genes are TRBV20-1 and TRBJ2-2, with 11 nucleotides matching TRBD1. With V trimmed by 3 bases and J by 3 bases, 0 bases remained unmatched. The germline V gene has CDR1 DFQATT and CDR2 SNEGSKA (reference sequence). The CDR3 runs 14 residues. Here the CDR3 DNA reads TGCAGTGCTAGGGGACAGGGGGACACCGGGGAGCTGTTTTTT. Its translation: CSARGQGDTGELFF.

This clonotype was seen repeatedly, ten times or more. The rearrangement uses TRBV28 and TRBJ1-5, with D tentatively TRBD1 (5 bases). V shed 3 bases and J shed 0 bases, with 12 bases lying between them. Germline V gene sequence: CDR1 MDHEN, CDR2 SYDVKM. The CDR3 has 16 residues. CDR3 sequence: CASSFLGDDSNQPQHF. The CDR3 nucleotides read TGTGCCAGCAGTTTCCTAGGGGATGATAGCAATCAGCCCCAGCATTTT.

This clonotype was seen only a few times. The V and J genes are TRBV6-2 or TRBV6-3 and TRBJ1-2, with unresolved D. Germline V gene sequence: CDR1 MNHEY, CDR2 SVGEGT. V was clipped by 2 bases and J by 2 bases, with 12 bases between them. CDR3 size: 15 residues. CDR3 nucleotides: TGTGCCAGCAGTTACGTGGGGTTGTCGAACTATGGCTACACCTTC. This encodes CASSYVGLSNYGYTF.

This chain uses TRBV14 with TRBJ2-5; perhaps TRBD2 as D (5 bases). V was cut by 1 base and J by 1 base, with 10 bases left in between. The CDR3 is made up of 15 amino acids. CDR1 is SGHDN, CDR2 FVKESK, per germline. CDR3 residues: CASSQGEFRQETQYF. In nucleotides, the CDR3 is TGTGCCAGCAGCCAAGGGGAGTTTCGCCAAGAGACCCAGTACTTC.

This sequence joins TRBV4-3 and TRBJ2-3; weak D call: TRBD2 (5 bases). CDR3 length equals 16 residues. V was shortened by 1 base and J by 3 bases, with 14 bases between the two germline ends. The V gene's germline CDR1 is LGHNA and CDR2 YSLEER. CDR3 in amino acids: CASSQGAWEQTDTQYF. In DNA, the CDR3 is TGCGCCAGCAGCCAAGGGGCGTGGGAGCAAACAGATACGCAGTATTTT.

This clonotype was observed at least ten times. The chain joins TRBV6-5 to TRBJ1-1; 9 positions agree with TRBD1. The V gene end was trimmed by 2 bases and the J gene end by 13 bases; junction bases not matched to a gene: 8. This CDR3 contains 13 residues. Germline values: CDR1 MNHEY, CDR2 SVGAGI. CDR3 DNA: TGTGCCAGCAGTTACGGAGGACAGGGGAAATTTTTCTTT. It is translated as CASSYGGQGKFFF.

This clonotype came up many times. DNA for the CDR3: TGCGCCAGCAGCTCCCAGGGGGGTGAAAAACTGTTTTTT. Translated, it gives CASSSQGGEKLFF. V usage is TRBV5-1 and J usage is TRBJ1-4; the match to TRBD1 covers 7 bases. V lost 3 bases, J lost 7 bases, and 3 bases stayed unmatched. Looked up from germline, CDR1 is SGHRS and CDR2 is YFSETQ. The CDR3 runs to 13 residues.

This clonotype was observed many times. This chain links TRBV5-6 with TRBJ1-6, with TRBD1 as a possible D gene (5 bases). CDR3 size: 14 residues. CDR1 and CDR2 (germline): SGHDT, YYEEEE. Trimming left V 6 bases short and J 6 bases short, with 13 bases between. CDR3 nucleotide sequence: TGTGCCAGCACTGTGTGGGGGGGTAATTCACCCCTCCACTTT. Its translation is CASTVWGGNSPLHF.

Here the CDR3 reads CATQRGGTGAGREQYV. CDR3 coding DNA: TGTGCCACCCAGAGGGGAGGGACAGGTGCAGGGAGAGAGCAGTACGTC. This chain connects TRBV28 to TRBJ2-7; weak D call: TRBD1 (8 bases). V was clipped by 10 bases and J by 7 bases, with 29 bases between them. The germline V gene encodes CDR1 MDHEN and CDR2 SYDVKM. CDR3 length: 16 residues.

This clonotype was observed at least ten times. The J gene is TRBJ2-7, the V gene TRBV6-2 or TRBV6-3, with D possibly TRBD1 on 5 matching bases. The CDR3 extends over 13 amino acids. Germline V CDR1 and CDR2: MNHEY, SVGEGT. V was clipped by 2 bases and J by 4 bases, with 9 bases between them. DNA for the CDR3: TGTGCCAGCAGTTACGGGGCACTATACGAGCAGTACGTC. Protein: CASSYGALYEQYV.

This clonotype has a count of ten or more. The chain combines TRBV20-1 with TRBJ2-4; the D gene could be TRBD1 or TRBD2 (5 bases each). Deletions cut 3 bases from V and 7 bases from J, with 16 bases between. The CDR3 has 14 amino acids. Germline V gene data show CDR1 as DFQATT and CDR2 as SNEGSKA (reference sequence). The chain's CDR3 is CSASYRDAGNIQYF. CDR3 nucleotides: TGCAGTGCTAGTTACCGGGACGCTGGCAACATTCAGTACTTC.

In this sample, this clonotype turned up many times. The chain carries TRBV7-9 and TRBJ1-1; D not certain. Germline V gene data show CDR1 as SEHNR and CDR2 as FQNEAQ (reference sequence). There are 13 residues in the CDR3. Trimming stripped 2 bases from V and 5 bases from J, with 9 bases between. The DNA for the CDR3 is TGTGCCAGCAGCTTAAACCCGGGGACTGAAGCTTTCTTT. It translates to CASSLNPGTEAFF.

This clonotype was recorded many times. The chain's CDR3 is CASSISGQGYYEQYV. The DNA for the CDR3 is TGTGCCAGCAGCATCTCGGGGCAGGGGTACTACGAGCAGTACGTC. The V and J genes are TRBV7-2 and TRBJ2-7, with TRBD1 as a possible D gene (6 bases). Per the germline V gene, CDR1 is SGHTA and CDR2 is FQGNSA. V lost 5 bases to trimming and J lost 3 bases, with 17 bases between them. The CDR3 has 15 amino acids.

This clonotype has a count of ten or more. This rearrangement joins TRBV5-1 to TRBJ2-1, with unresolved D. Germline values: CDR1 SGHRS, CDR2 YFSETQ. The CDR3 has 16 residues. V was cut by 4 bases and J by 0 bases, with 14 bases left in between. The CDR3 spells CASSPTGQSSYNEQFF. The DNA for the CDR3 is TGCGCCAGCAGCCCAACCGGCCAGAGCTCCTACAATGAGCAGTTCTTC.

This clonotype was found many times. The J gene is TRBJ2-2, the V gene TRBV27, with D possibly TRBD2 on 6 matching bases. Per germline, CDR1 MNHEY and CDR2 SMNVEV (reference sequence). Trimming left V 3 bases short and J 8 bases short, with 13 bases between. This CDR3 is built from 14 residues. CDR3 coding DNA: TGTGCCAGCAGTTTTATCGGGGGATTGGGGGAGCTGTTTTTT. This translates into CASSFIGGLGELFF.

The sample holds a few counts of this clonotype. This sequence joins TRBV11-2 and TRBJ2-7, with D maybe TRBD1 (5 bases). With 1 base removed from V and 2 bases from J, the gap between germline ends came to 9 bases. This CDR3 has 14 residues. The germline gives CDR1 SGHAT, CDR2 FQNNGV. In DNA, the CDR3 is TGTGCCAGCAGCTTAGTCCCCAGGGCCTACGAGCAGTACGTC. Protein: CASSLVPRAYEQYV.

The table lists this clonotype with a few counts. The V call is TRBV20-1, the J call TRBJ2-7; 10 positions match TRBD1. CDR1 DFQATT and CDR2 SNEGSKA come from the germline V gene (reference sequence). Trimming took 3 bases from V and 2 from J; bases not matched to a gene: 1. There are 13 residues in the CDR3. CDR3 DNA sequence: TGCAGTGCTAGCGACAGGGGGCCCTACGAGCAGTACGTC. Its protein is CSASDRGPYEQYV.

V is TRBV7-6 and J is TRBJ2-5; D not certain. In germline, CDR1 is SGHVS, CDR2 FNYEAQ. V lost 5 bases and J 5 bases, leaving 12 bases between the germline ends. This CDR3 spans 13 amino acids. The CDR3 here is CASSRAESETQYF. The DNA of the CDR3 is TGTGCCAGCAGCCGAGCTGAAAGCGAGACCCAGTACTTC.

This clonotype has ten or more counts. The chain uses TRBV11-2 and TRBJ2-1; D call uncertain. Germline V lookup: CDR1 SGHAT, CDR2 FQNNGV. The ends were cut back, 6 bases at V and 1 base at J, with 4 bases in the middle. The CDR3 contains 12 residues. The CDR3 DNA is TGTGCCAGCAGTTGGTCCTACAATGAGCAGTTCTTC. The encoded protein is CASSWSYNEQFF.

This clonotype was found many times. The chain recombines TRBV6-6 with TRBJ1-2; tentative D call: TRBD1 (5 bases). Trimming removed 6 bases at V and 11 bases at J, with 13 bases between. The germline V gene encodes CDR1 MNHNY and CDR2 SVGAGI (reference sequence). The CDR3 runs 11 residues. The CDR3 sequence is CASSPGGVYTF. The CDR3 DNA follows: TGTGCCAGCAGCCCCGGGGGGGTTTACACCTTC.

V is TRBV4-1 and J is TRBJ2-2; D uncertain. The CDR3 contains 15 residues. Germline V gene data show CDR1 as MGHRA and CDR2 as YSYEKL. The V and J ends lost 2 bases and 5 bases respectively, with 12 bases between them. The CDR3 reads CASSQSTAWTGELFF. In nucleotides, the CDR3 is TGCGCCAGCAGCCAATCGACTGCATGGACCGGGGAGCTGTTTTTT.

Here the CDR3 reads CASSLVVRPGLGPGANVLTF. DNA for the CDR3: TGTGCCAGCAGCTTAGTGGTGCGACCGGGACTAGGACCTGGGGCCAACGTCCTGACTTTC. The V call is TRBV7-2, the J call TRBJ2-6; TRBD2 agrees at 8 bases. Germline V gene sequence: CDR1 SGHTA, CDR2 FQGNSA. The CDR3 length is 20 residues. V shed 1 base, J shed 2 bases, and the junction held 13 bases outside the gene matches.

This clonotype showed up just a few times. The gene calls are TRBV18 and TRBJ2-5; D gene uncertain. Between the trimmed V and J ends, which lost 0 bases and 2 bases, there was a span of 7 bases. This CDR3 is built from 14 residues. Germline values: CDR1 KGHSH, CDR2 LQKENI. CDR3 in amino acids: CASSPPAIQETQYF. CDR3 coding DNA: TGTGCCAGCTCACCACCAGCTATTCAAGAGACCCAGTACTTC.

The CDR3 loop is CASSVRQGATEAFF. The CDR3 region has the DNA TGTGCCAGCAGTGTAAGACAGGGGGCCACTGAAGCTTTCTTT. The V call is TRBV25-1, the J call TRBJ1-1; 10 bases align to TRBD1. This CDR3 contains 14 residues. CDR1 and CDR2 (germline): MGHDK, SYGVNS. Trimming took 4 bases from V and 4 from J; bases not matched to a gene: 3.

The CDR3 reads CASSPRTAATDTQYF. DNA for the CDR3: TGTGCCAGCTCACCGCGGACAGCGGCGACAGATACGCAGTATTTT. The chain employs TRBV18 and TRBJ2-3; tentatively, D is TRBD1 (6 bases). V was clipped by 3 bases and J by 3 bases, with 13 bases between them. The CDR3 covers 15 residues. Germline loops: CDR1 KGHSH, CDR2 LQKENI.

This clonotype was detected many times. The V and J genes are TRBV7-8 and TRBJ1-6, with no clear D. Per the germline V gene, CDR1 is SGHVS and CDR2 is FQNEAQ. This CDR3 has 16 residues. Trimming cost V 7 bases and J 0 bases, with 13 bases left between them. CDR3 coding DNA: TGTGCCAGCACCTCCCGAGGGAGCTCCTATAATTCACCCCTCCACTTT. Translated: CASTSRGSSYNSPLHF.

In its sample, this clonotype was seen a few times. Sequence at one end of the junction differs from germline and may be a read error. The CDR3 nucleotides read TGTGCTAGCAGCCACCACAGGGCGCCGAACACCGGGGAGCTGTTTTTT. It codes for CASSHHRAPNTGELFF. This chain joins TRBV7-7 and TRBJ2-2, with D possibly being TRBD1 (6 bases). The CDR3 consists of 16 residues. The germline V gene encodes CDR1 SSHAT and CDR2 FNYEAQ (reference sequence).

This clonotype was seen more than once but under ten times. The chain recombines TRBV4-3 with TRBJ2-3; TRBD2 agrees at 8 bases. Germline V lookup: CDR1 LGHNA, CDR2 YSLEER. CDR3 length equals 17 residues. V lost 0 bases and J lost 2; bases outside the gene matches: 7. The chain's CDR3 is CASSQEWPSGFTDTQYF. CDR3 sequence (DNA): TGCGCCAGCAGCCAAGAATGGCCTAGCGGGTTCACAGATACGCAGTATTTT.